This record covers a single T cell receptor beta chain. RNA was extracted from whole blood without cell sorting, alongside germline DNA. Using a constant-region primer together with ProtoScript II reverse transcriptase, TCR beta cDNA was made from about 500 ng of total RNA. Slightly modified ARM-PCR served as the procedure for the TCR beta libraries. These libraries came from three rounds of nested multiplex PCR. Amplification in the first two PCR rounds was performed using TRBV1-TRBV30 forward primers and a C-beta reverse primer for 10 cycles each. Each CDR3 protein gets one entry after TCRdb re-called the multiplex PCR reads with MiXCR. The sample shows approximately 330,000 distinct CDR3 sequences, about 61% of them seen only once. The entry originates in a study of tumor-infiltrating lymphocytes in primary liver carcinoma. The CDR3 is 15 residues long. Looked up from germline, CDR1 is SGHTA and CDR2 is FQGNSA. Trimming took off 3 bases at V and 2 bases at J, with 10 bases between the two ends.

The sequence was obtained from a middle-aged man with primary liver carcinoma and hepatitis B virus infection. Material: peripheral blood. The chain joins TRBV7-2 to TRBJ2-2, with D possibly being TRBD2 (6 bases). CDR3 nucleotides: TGTGCCAGCAGCTTCTTTAGCGGCAACACCGGGGAGCTGTTTTTT. This sequence encodes CASSFFSGNTGELFF.